This TCR beta chain is from a study of blood T cells in healthy people across ages. The study's findings and limits: It was not possible, with unsorted PBMCs, to conclusively compare naive and antigen-experienced cells. Higher naive T cell percentage went strongly together with higher TCR beta diversity.

There are a few counts of this clonotype. What it binds is unknown. A much larger clone lies one base from this, so it may be a read error. CDR3 length: 14 residues. Germline V gene data show CDR1 as SGHTA and CDR2 as FQGNSA. The study recruited healthy Caucasian donors from Russia who were aged roughly 6 to 95. Every sample had a minimum of 6.5 million PBMCs isolated. A second PCR of roughly 6 to 12 cycles used a sample-barcoded 5' primer and a J-beta primer mix. TCRdb reanalysed the 5' RACE reads using MiXCR and keeps one entry per CDR3 protein. The data contain about 650,000 distinct CDR3 sequences, roughly 30% of them seen just once; the ten biggest clones take up 15%.

The receptor's source is a woman over 75 in good health. The chain combines TRBV7-2 with TRBJ2-5, with a tentative D call TRBD2 (5 bases). The sample comprised blood. Here the CDR3 DNA reads TGTGCCAGCAGCTTAGTTGGGAGACAAGAGGCCCAGTACTTC. It encodes CASSLVGRQEAQYF.